Listed below are T cell receptor beta chains from one sample, sequenced in a study of glioma-infiltrating T cells. A single record per CDR3 protein comes from TCRdb applying MiXCR to the multiplex PCR reads. This repertoire shows about 110,000 distinct CDR3 sequences, about 25% found once; its top ten account for approximately 35%. The sequencing input was glioma tissue, nonneoplastic brain tissue, or PBMCs (not recorded which). These receptors were collected from a human donor with low-grade glioma or glioblastoma, undergoing nonglioma brain surgery, or in good health (not recorded which). CDR3s include the opening cysteine and the closing phenylalanine or tryptophan. The order of the fields is D gene, clone size, V gene, J gene, CDR3 protein, CDR3 DNA. A D gene is named only where the DNA matches it firmly. A row's size may be missing; if present it is once, few, many or a size class.

D: TRBD1; size: few; V: TRBV10-2; J: TRBJ2-2; CDR3: CASRLTGSNTGELFF; DNA: TGCGCCAGCAGGCTGACAGGGTCGAACACCGGGGAGCTGTTTTTT
D: NA; size: NA; V: TRBV7-2; J: TRBJ2-1; CDR3: CASSRRVYSYNEQFF; DNA: TGTGCCAGCAGCCGCAGGGTTTACTCCTACAATGAGCAGTTCTTC
D: NA; size: few; V: TRBV5-1; J: TRBJ1-6; CDR3: CASRPGPRDSPLHF; DNA: TGCGCCAGTCGGCCGGGGCCCCGGGATTCACCCCTCCACTTT
D: NA; size: many; V: TRBV7-2; J: TRBJ1-5; CDR3: CASSSQTWEPQHF; DNA: TGTGCCAGCAGCTCCCAGACTTGGGAGCCCCAGCATTTT
D: TRBD2; size: many; V: TRBV6-1; J: TRBJ2-1; CDR3: CASREGLAGFYEQFF; DNA: TGTGCCAGCAGGGAAGGGCTAGCGGGATTCTATGAGCAGTTCTTC
D: TRBD1; size: many; V: TRBV27; J: TRBJ1-5; CDR3: CASSLGTGGTQPQHF; DNA: TGTGCCAGCAGTTTAGGGACAGGGGGCACTCAGCCCCAGCATTTT
D: TRBD1; size: NA; V: TRBV29-1; J: TRBJ2-7; CDR3: CSALPGQGPPYEQYF; DNA: TGCAGCGCCCTACCGGGACAGGGACCCCCCTACGAGCAGTACTTC
D: TRBD2; size: many; V: TRBV25-1; J: TRBJ2-5; CDR3: CASAPGLGVVETQYF; DNA: TGTGCCAGCGCGCCGGGACTAGGCGTGGTGGAGACCCAGTACTTC
D: NA; size: many; V: TRBV5-1; J: TRBJ1-6; CDR3: CASSLGGSPLHF; DNA: TGCGCCAGCAGTCTGGGTGGCTCACCCCTCCACTTT
D: NA; size: NA; V: TRBV27; J: TRBJ2-7; CDR3: CASSLIPPRFSLYEQYF; DNA: TGTGCCAGCAGTTTAATCCCACCCCGCTTTAGCCTCTACGAGCAGTACTTC
D: NA; size: many; V: TRBV6-2/TRBV6-3; J: TRBJ1-1; CDR3: CASSYAGTEAFF; DNA: TGTGCCAGCAGTTATGCTGGAACTGAAGCTTTCTTT
D: TRBD1; size: NA; V: TRBV20-1; J: TRBJ2-1; CDR3: CSARDWQGDEQFF; DNA: TGCAGTGCTAGAGATTGGCAGGGGGATGAGCAGTTCTTC
D: TRBD1; size: many; V: TRBV18; J: TRBJ1-2; CDR3: CASSPTGDPNYGYTF; DNA: TGTGCCAGCTCACCGACAGGGGACCCTAACTATGGCTACACCTTC
D: TRBD2; size: many; V: TRBV7-6; J: TRBJ2-1; CDR3: CASSLAGPGTRAHNEQFF; DNA: TGTGCCAGCAGCTTAGCGGGCCCCGGGACTAGGGCCCACAATGAGCAGTTCTTC